This T cell receptor beta chain was sequenced in a study of T-cell memory formation after mild COVID-19. Germline assignment: CDR1 SGHRS and CDR2 YFSETQ. V was clipped by 0 bases and J by 0 bases, with 7 bases between them. The CDR3 runs to 15 residues. TCRdb used MiXCR to reprocess the 5' RACE reads, holding one entry per CDR3 protein. The sample has fewer than 700,000 distinct CDR3 sequences; roughly 22% are singletons. What was sequenced was PBMCs or a T cell subset sorted from them (not recorded which). V usage is TRBV5-1 and J usage is TRBJ2-1; no firm D call. The sequence came from an adult woman who had mild COVID-19 (a few samples of this study predate the infection). Cell type and time point are not known. The CDR3 spells CASSLVSVSYNEQFF. CDR3 nucleotide sequence: TGCGCCAGCAGCTTGGTCAGTGTCTCCTACAATGAGCAGTTCTTC.